One sample yielded the 30 T cell receptor beta chains listed below, sequenced in a study of T cell changes during pregnancy in multiple sclerosis (dated by TCRdb to about 2019). The library relied on the immunoSEQ multiplex PCR assay. TCRdb's version of the immuneACCESS table is confined to in-frame rearrangements and falls short of the full clone set. An unresolved V gene accounts for under half of the shortfall where checked; the remainder is of unknown origin. For this sample the table gives 80,000 to 100,000 clones, of which about nine tenths were detected only once. Of the sample, around 0.79% falls within the top ten clones. Source: peripheral blood, taken in the second trimester of pregnancy. The source of these receptors is a female donor in good health, enrolled as a control in a pregnancy study.

The rearrangement links TRBV5-1 to TRBJ1-2; 7 bases fit TRBD1. The junction had 1 base not matched to a gene; V was cut back by 4 bases and J by 4 bases. Germline lookup yields CDR1 SGHRS and CDR2 YFSETQ. The CDR3 has 12 amino acids. CDR3 amino acids: CASSRDSYGYTF. In nucleotides, the CDR3 is TGCGCCAGCAGCAGGGACAGCTATGGCTACACCTTC.

The rearrangement joins TRBV14 to TRBJ1-1; D remains unclear. V was shortened by 0 bases and J by 2 bases, with 10 bases between the two germline ends. CDR3 size: 15 residues. Germline values: CDR1 SGHDN, CDR2 FVKESK. DNA of the CDR3: TGTGCCAGCAGCCAAGAGGTCAGGCAAAACACTGAAGCTTTCTTT. It codes for CASSQEVRQNTEAFF. Combining the CDR3 with reference TRBV14 and TRBJ1-1 gives the whole variable domain EAGVTQFPSHSVIEKGQTVTLRCDPISGHDNLYWYRRVMGKEIKFLLHFVKESKQDESGMPNNRFLAERTGGTYSTLKVQPAELEDSGVYFCASSQEVRQNTEAFFGQGTRLTVV.

The genes are TRBV28 and TRBJ2-7, with 7 bases identical to TRBD2. Per germline, CDR1 MDHEN and CDR2 SYDVKM. J gave up 3 bases and V 4 bases, and 3 bases lay outside the gene matches. The CDR3 is made up of 13 amino acids. The CDR3 DNA sequence: TGTGCCAGCAGTTCCCCGGGGGGCTACGAGCAGTACTTC. Translated: CASSSPGGYEQYF.

The chain is built from TRBV29-1 and TRBJ2-7; D is ambiguous. The CDR3 is 12 amino acids. Germline CDR1 is SQVTM and CDR2 is ANQGSEA. The V end lost 4 bases, the J end lost 3 bases, and 10 bases lay between the germline ends. The CDR3 protein is CSVAANSYEQYF. DNA for the CDR3: TGCAGCGTTGCAGCAAACAGCTACGAGCAGTACTTC.

The V call is TRBV18, the J call TRBJ1-3; D perhaps matches TRBD1 (5 bases). CDR1 and CDR2 from the germline V gene are KGHSH and LQKENI. The CDR3 is made up of 14 amino acids. The germline V and J ends were trimmed by 5 bases and 11 bases, with 19 bases remaining between them. The CDR3 protein is CASSNLDSLFSIYF. The CDR3 DNA reads TGTGCCAGCTCAAACCTTGACAGCCTCTTTTCCATATATTTT.

The sample holds a few counts of this clone. The rearrangement uses TRBV19 and TRBJ1-1; no clear D gene. In germline, CDR1 is LNHDA, CDR2 SQIVND (reference sequence). Trimming removed 7 bases from V and 5 bases from J, with 14 bases in between. CDR3 size: 13 residues. For the CDR3, the DNA is TGTGCCAGTAACGGGTGGGTAATGACTGAAGCTTTCTTT. Translation: CASNGWVMTEAFF.

V and J are TRBV2 and TRBJ2-7; D unclear. The V end was cut by 6 bases, the J end by 3 bases, with 9 bases between. This CDR3 contains 12 residues. Per germline, CDR1 SNHLY and CDR2 FYNNEI. As DNA, the CDR3 is TGTGCCAGCAGAGCCGCTCACTACGAGCAGTACTTC. Translation gives CASRAAHYEQYF.

The chain has TRBV5-1 and TRBJ2-1, with D possibly TRBD2 on 5 matching bases. The CDR3 consists of 15 residues. From germline, CDR1 is SGHRS and CDR2 YFSETQ. V lost 4 bases to trimming and J lost 5 bases, with 16 bases between them. This CDR3 reads CASSPRALKDNEQFF. In DNA form, the CDR3 reads TGCGCCAGCAGCCCGAGGGCCCTTAAGGACAATGAGCAGTTCTTC.

This clone came up once. The J gene is TRBJ2-2, the V gene TRBV5-1, with 8 bases aligning to TRBD2. Germline V gene data show CDR1 as SGHRS and CDR2 as YFSETQ. The CDR3 consists of 15 residues. Trimming took 9 bases from V and 3 from J; bases not matched to a gene: 10. CDR3 region: CATAPGRGDTGELFF. CDR3 bases: TGCGCCACCGCCCCGGGGCGGGGGGACACCGGGGAGCTGTTTTTT.

The rearrangement links TRBV7-2 to TRBJ1-5; possible D gene TRBD1, 5 bases. V was cut by 1 base and J by 2 bases, with 12 bases left in between. Germline V lookup: CDR1 SGHTA, CDR2 FQGNSA. The CDR3 loop spans 16 amino acids. The CDR3 protein is CASSLVSSRGNQPQHF. The CDR3 DNA follows: TGTGCCAGCAGCTTAGTGTCAAGCAGGGGCAATCAGCCCCAGCATTTT.

The rearrangement joins TRBV25-1 to TRBJ2-4; D possibly corresponds to TRBD1 (5 bases). This CDR3 comprises 16 residues. CDR1 and CDR2 from the germline V gene are MGHDK and SYGVNS. The V end was cut by 2 bases, the J end by 3 bases, with 14 bases between. In DNA, the CDR3 is TGTGCCAGCAGTGAAACAAGGGGTGACGGCAAAAACATTCAGTACTTC. Translation gives CASSETRGDGKNIQYF.

This clone was seen only a few times. The chain joins TRBV5-1 to TRBJ1-2, with TRBD1 matching 9 bases. The CDR3 is 14 residues long. The germline gives CDR1 SGHRS, CDR2 YFSETQ. Unmatched junction bases numbered 4, after V lost 5 bases and J lost 2 bases. CDR3 region: CASSKDRGNYGYTF. DNA of the CDR3: TGCGCCAGCAGTAAGGACAGGGGAAACTATGGCTACACCTTC.

This rearrangement joins TRBV7-9 to TRBJ1-5; D remains ambiguous. Germline loops: CDR1 SEHNR, CDR2 FQNEAQ (reference sequence). V was pared by 4 bases and J by 5 bases, with 9 bases between. The CDR3 loop spans 13 amino acids. This CDR3 reads CASSSDGDQPQHF. CDR3 nucleotides: TGTGCCAGCAGCTCTGACGGAGATCAGCCCCAGCATTTT.

The chain is built from TRBV18 and TRBJ1-1; D is ambiguous. V was shortened by 2 bases and J by 4 bases, with 14 bases between the two germline ends. The CDR3 is made up of 15 amino acids. The germline V gene encodes CDR1 KGHSH and CDR2 LQKENI. The CDR3 here is CASSPSPDRSTEAFF. CDR3 in DNA: TGTGCCAGCTCACCATCTCCGGATCGGAGCACTGAAGCTTTCTTT.

The chain employs TRBV7-9 and TRBJ2-2, with 7 positions matching TRBD1. The CDR3 spans 16 residues. Trimming at V came to 4 bases and at J to 0 bases, leaving 5 bases not matched to a gene. CDR1 is SEHNR, CDR2 FQNEAQ, per germline (reference sequence). The CDR3 coding sequence is TGTGCCAGCAGCTCCAGGGGGTCCGCGAACACCGGGGAGCTGTTTTTT. Residues: CASSSRGSANTGELFF.

The J gene is TRBJ2-7, the V gene TRBV19; 10 nucleotides line up with TRBD2. V lost 6 bases and J lost 9; bases outside the gene matches: 17. This CDR3 region has 16 residues. Germline loops: CDR1 LNHDA, CDR2 SQIVND (reference sequence). The CDR3: CASRFGSGRPWVGQYF. As DNA, the CDR3 is TGTGCCAGTAGGTTCGGTAGCGGGAGGCCCTGGGTCGGGCAGTACTTC.

The V and J genes are TRBV9 and TRBJ1-2; maybe TRBD1 (5 bases). This CDR3 contains 14 residues. Germline assignment: CDR1 SGDLS and CDR2 YYNGEE. V dropped 0 bases and J dropped 8 bases, with 14 bases sitting between them. As DNA, the CDR3 is TGTGCCAGCAGCGTAGTAGGGCAGGGCAGAGGCTACACCTTC. It translates to CASSVVGQGRGYTF.

The genes are TRBV23-1 and TRBJ2-2; D unresolved. TRBV23-1 is classed as an ORF, of uncertain function. The CDR3 sequence is 15 residues long. Trimming cost V 8 bases and J 1 base, with 14 bases left between them. The CDR3 loop reads CASRSPPGNTGELFF. The CDR3 DNA sequence: TGCGCCAGCCGATCACCCCCCGGGAACACCGGGGAGCTGTTTTTT.

This clone was detected only once. The chain uses TRBV9 and TRBJ2-1; 9 positions agree with TRBD2. Germline CDR1 SGDLS, CDR2 YYNGEE. Losses at the gene ends were 0 bases for V and 2 bases for J; bases not matched to a gene: 3. The length of the CDR3 is 16 residues. CDR3 protein: CASSVGGGRAYNEQFF. CDR3 nucleotides: TGTGCCAGCAGCGTAGGTGGCGGGAGGGCCTACAATGAGCAGTTCTTC.

The J gene is TRBJ1-1, the V gene TRBV10-3; 7 bases map to TRBD1. The CDR3 runs 14 residues. The germline V gene has CDR1 ENHRY and CDR2 SYGVKD. V lost 7 bases to trimming and J lost 2 bases; unmatched junction nucleotides: 7. The CDR3 bases are TGTGCCATCACGGGGGACAGCCTAAACACTGAAGCTTTCTTT. This translates into CAITGDSLNTEAFF.

This clone was counted a few times. The chain uses TRBV18 and TRBJ1-1, with a possible D match to TRBD1 (5 bases). In germline, CDR1 is KGHSH, CDR2 LQKENI. The CDR3 has 16 residues. V was shortened by 6 bases and J by 0 bases, with 17 bases between the two germline ends. The CDR3 sequence: CASSVGGRFMNTEAFF. In DNA form, the CDR3 reads TGTGCCAGCTCGGTTGGGGGGAGATTTATGAACACTGAAGCTTTCTTT. The full variable domain, in which reference TRBV18 and TRBJ1-1 provide the parts outside the CDR3, is NAGVMQNPRHLVRRRGQEARLRCSPMKGHSHVYWYRQLPEEGLKFMVYLQKENIIDESGMPKERFSAEFPKEGPSILRIQQVVRGDSAAYFCASSVGGRFMNTEAFFGQGTRLTVV.

This sequence joins TRBV5-6 and TRBJ2-3, with D perhaps TRBD1 (5 bases). V lost 0 bases and J lost 4, with 12 bases in between. From germline, CDR1 is SGHDT and CDR2 YYEEEE. This CDR3 spans 15 amino acids. For the CDR3, the DNA is TGTGCCAGCAGCTTGGGAGCTCGCAGGGCAGATACGCAGTATTTT. Translating gives CASSLGARRADTQYF. Full variable domain (remainder filled in from reference TRBV5-6 and TRBJ2-3): DAGVTQSPTHLIKTRGQQVTLRCSPKSGHDTVSWYQQALGQGPQFIFQYYEEEERQRGNFPDRFSGHQFPNYSSELNVNALLLGDSALYLCASSLGARRADTQYFGPGTRLTVL.

The rearrangement uses TRBV5-1 and TRBJ2-1, with 11 bases lining up with TRBD2. J gave up 4 bases and V 3 bases, and 6 bases lay outside the gene matches. Germline V gene data show CDR1 as SGHRS and CDR2 as YFSETQ. The CDR3 loop spans 16 amino acids. DNA for the CDR3: TGCGCCAGCAGCTCGTTAGCGGGGGGGGGATACAATGAGCAGTTCTTC. Its translation is CASSSLAGGGYNEQFF. Using reference TRBV5-1 and TRBJ2-1 for the parts outside the CDR3, the full variable domain is KAGVTQTPRYLIKTRGQQVTLSCSPISGHRSVSWYQQTPGQGLQFLFEYFSETQRNKGNFPGRFSGRQFSNSRSEMNVSTLELGDSALYLCASSSLAGGGYNEQFFGPGTRLTVL.

The rearrangement uses TRBV9 and TRBJ2-1, with TRBD2 matching 14 bases. Germline values: CDR1 SGDLS, CDR2 YYNGEE. The CDR3 has 17 amino acids. Losses at the gene ends were 4 bases for V and 4 bases for J; bases not matched to a gene: 7. CDR3: CASSPRLAGGVYNEQFF. The CDR3 DNA is TGTGCCAGCAGCCCACGACTAGCGGGGGGGGTATACAATGAGCAGTTCTTC. Based on the CDR3 plus reference TRBV9 and TRBJ2-1, the full variable domain is DSGVTQTPKHLITATGQRVTLRCSPRSGDLSVYWYQQSLDQGLQFLIQYYNGEERAKGNILERFSAQQFPDLHSELNLSSLELGDSALYFCASSPRLAGGVYNEQFFGPGTRLTVL.

This chain joins TRBV18 and TRBJ2-3; D perhaps matches TRBD1 (6 bases). The CDR3 consists of 16 residues. Trimming left V 5 bases short and J 5 bases short, with 20 bases between. Germline V CDR1 and CDR2: KGHSH, LQKENI. For the CDR3, the DNA is TGTGCCAGCTCATCACGGACAGTAAGGAGTCTAGATACGCAGTATTTT. Translation gives CASSSRTVRSLDTQYF. The entire variable domain, with the rest obtained from reference TRBV18 and TRBJ2-3, is as follows: NAGVMQNPRHLVRRRGQEARLRCSPMKGHSHVYWYRQLPEEGLKFMVYLQKENIIDESGMPKERFSAEFPKEGPSILRIQQVVRGDSAAYFCASSSRTVRSLDTQYFGPGTRLTVL.

V and J are TRBV7-9 and TRBJ2-7; D remains unclear. CDR3 length: 15 residues. The V end was cut by 3 bases, the J end by 6 bases, with 18 bases between. Germline CDR1 is SEHNR and CDR2 is FQNEAQ (reference sequence). The CDR3 region is CASSFLSYARIEQYF. The CDR3 bases are TGTGCCAGCAGCTTTTTGAGCTACGCCCGAATCGAGCAGTACTTC.

This clone was recorded only once. The chain links TRBV27 to TRBJ1-1; 9 bases are a match to TRBD1. Unmatched junction bases numbered 4, after V lost 3 bases and J lost 5 bases. The length of the CDR3 is 14 residues. The V gene's germline CDR1 is MNHEY and CDR2 SMNVEV (reference sequence). The CDR3 loop reads CASSFWDRETEAFF. The CDR3 DNA sequence: TGTGCCAGCAGTTTCTGGGACAGGGAGACTGAAGCTTTCTTT.

This chain links TRBV19 with TRBJ2-3, with 10 bases identical to TRBD2. Germline loops: CDR1 LNHDA, CDR2 SQIVND (reference sequence). The CDR3 length is 17 residues. Unmatched junction bases numbered 16, after V lost 3 bases and J lost 10 bases. CDR3 sequence reads: CASSIGSGGFFSNPQYF. The DNA for the CDR3 is TGTGCCAGTAGTATCGGTAGCGGGGGGTTCTTTAGTAATCCGCAGTATTTT.

This chain joins TRBV5-8 and TRBJ2-3; D call uncertain. V was clipped by 4 bases and J by 3 bases, with 6 bases between them. Germline lookup yields CDR1 SGHTS and CDR2 YDEGEE. The CDR3 is 12 residues long. CDR3 DNA sequence: TGTGCCAGCAGCCCTCAGACAGATACGCAGTATTTT. As protein: CASSPQTDTQYF.

The genes are TRBV18 and TRBJ2-3; possibly TRBD1 for D (6 bases). The germline gives CDR1 KGHSH, CDR2 LQKENI. The CDR3 loop spans 15 amino acids. Trimming pared 8 bases from V and 0 bases from J, leaving 15 bases between. The DNA for the CDR3 is TGTGCCAGCGGCCCGGACAGTCCTAGCACAGATACGCAGTATTTT. This gives the protein CASGPDSPSTDTQYF.